A single sample is the source of the 8 T cell receptor beta chains below, sequenced in a study of T cell responses to AZD1222 COVID-19 vaccine. Repertoires were generated with immunoSEQ multiplex PCR, while TCRdb's copy carries only in-frame clones and drops some. Among 93,000 or so clones, about 90% were seen once, and the ten largest hold roughly 22%. The sequenced sample was peripheral blood, obtained on day 0 of AZD1222 vaccination. These receptors all stem from an adult in good health.

The gene calls are TRBV24-1 and TRBJ1-2; 8 bases agree with TRBD1. CDR1 KGHDR and CDR2 SFDVKD come from the germline V gene. Trimming took 4 bases from V and 5 from J; bases not matched to a gene: 2. The CDR3 sequence is 13 residues long. The CDR3 loop is CATSEGQGYGYTF. The CDR3 DNA is TGTGCCACCAGTGAAGGACAGGGTTATGGCTACACCTTC.

The chain recombines TRBV24-1 with TRBJ1-4; 8 bases line up with TRBD1. This CDR3 contains 13 residues. The trim removed 10 bases at V and 8 bases at J, leaving 8 bases unmatched. Per germline, CDR1 KGHDR and CDR2 SFDVKD. The CDR3 loop reads CATQGQDGEKLFF. Written as DNA, the CDR3 is TGTGCCACGCAGGGACAGGATGGCGAAAAACTGTTTTTT.

This rearrangement joins TRBV29-1 to TRBJ2-7; D is perhaps TRBD2 (5 bases). Trimming took off 7 bases at V and 3 bases at J, with 16 bases between the two ends. The CDR3 has 13 amino acids. Germline V lookup: CDR1 SQVTM, CDR2 ANQGSEA. The CDR3 protein is CSAQDGGSYEQYF. CDR3 DNA: TGCAGCGCCCAAGACGGAGGTAGCTACGAGCAGTACTTC.

J is TRBJ1-1 and V is TRBV7-9; a possible D gene is TRBD1 (6 bases). CDR3 size: 14 residues. Germline assignment: CDR1 SEHNR and CDR2 FQNEAQ (reference sequence). The germline V and J ends were trimmed by 2 bases and 1 base, with 8 bases remaining between them. CDR3 protein: CASSLMTGNTEAFF. For the CDR3, the DNA is TGTGCCAGCAGCTTAATGACAGGGAACACTGAAGCTTTCTTT. Using reference TRBV7-9 and TRBJ1-1 for the parts outside the CDR3, the full variable domain is DTGVSQNPRHKITKRGQNVTFRCDPISEHNRLYWYRQTLGQGPEFLTYFQNEAQLEKSRLLSDRFSAERPKGSFSTLEIQRTEQGDSAMYLCASSLMTGNTEAFFGQGTRLTVV.

The chain combines TRBV5-1 with TRBJ2-6, with 7 bases matching TRBD1. From germline, CDR1 is SGHRS and CDR2 YFSETQ. Trimming took 7 bases from V and 0 from J; bases not matched to a gene: 7. CDR3 length: 16 residues. This chain's CDR3 is CASWRTGLSGANVLTF. CDR3 nucleotides: TGCGCCAGCTGGCGGACAGGCCTCTCTGGGGCCAACGTCCTGACTTTC.

V and J are TRBV27 and TRBJ1-2; tentatively, D is TRBD1 (5 bases). Per germline, CDR1 MNHEY and CDR2 SMNVEV (reference sequence). V shed 10 bases and J shed 8 bases, with 11 bases lying between them. The CDR3 totals 10 residues. CDR3 in DNA: TGTGCCATCTGGGCAGGGGGCTACACCTTC. It encodes CAIWAGGYTF.

V and J are TRBV28 and TRBJ1-1; D gene unclear. The CDR3 is 14 residues long. Trimming cost V 5 bases and J 1 base, with 11 bases left between them. CDR1 MDHEN and CDR2 SYDVKM come from the germline V gene. The CDR3 DNA is TGTGCCAGCAGTGCCCCGACGGAGAACACTGAAGCTTTCTTT. It yields the protein CASSAPTENTEAFF.

The V call is TRBV10-3, the J call TRBJ2-5, with no clear D. CDR1 is ENHRY and CDR2 is SYGVKD in the germline V gene. The CDR3 is 16 amino acids. V was clipped by 4 bases and J by 1 base, with 16 bases between them. CDR3 nucleotide sequence: TGTGCCATCAGTGGGCCACCGGGTGGGGTCCAAGAGACCCAGTACTTC. Residues: CAISGPPGGVQETQYF.